These T cell receptor beta chains were read from a single sample in a study of blood T cell repertoires in COVID-19. Assay used: immunoSEQ multiplex PCR; TCRdb lists only in-frame clones, some missing. Altogether roughly 20,000 clones are present, roughly 85% being singletons, with the ten largest covering over 5%. The sequenced sample was peripheral blood. The source is a human donor in a cohort sampled during active COVID-19. Both conserved end residues are part of each CDR3. D genes are given only for firm matches. Not all rows give a size; the values are once, few, many and, for expanded clones, a class.

d_call cdr3_length clone_size j_call v_call cdr3_aa cdr3_nt
TRBD1 15 - TRBJ2-1 TRBV18 CASSRDRAGNNEQFF TGTGCCAGCTCACGTGACAGGGCTGGCAACAATGAGCAGTTCTTC
- 12 - TRBJ1-1 TRBV28 CASYLGGLQAFF TGTGCCAGCTATTTGGGTGGGTTACAGGCTTTCTTT
- 15 once TRBJ1-2 TRBV5-8 CASSAGAGYGYGYTF TGTGCCAGCAGCGCAGGCGCAGGGTACGGCTATGGCTACACCTTC
TRBD1 17 - TRBJ2-6 TRBV5-1 CASSSTDRLSGANVLTF TGCGCCAGCAGCTCAACGGACAGGCTCTCTGGGGCCAACGTCCTGACTTTC
- 16 - TRBJ2-2 TRBV4-2 CASSRGLPANTGELFF TGTGCCAGCAGCAGAGGACTACCCGCGAACACCGGGGAGCTGTTTTTT
- 13 - TRBJ2-7 TRBV11-2 CASSPTPAYEQYF TGTGCCAGCAGCCCAACCCCAGCCTACGAGCAGTACTTC
TRBD1 12 - TRBJ1-1 TRBV29-1 CSAGQGGTEAFF TGCAGCGCAGGACAGGGTGGCACTGAAGCTTTCTTT
TRBD2 19 - TRBJ2-1 TRBV7-9 CASSPRGSGGLSSYNEQFF TGTGCCAGCAGCCCGCGAGGTAGCGGGGGATTAAGCTCCTACAATGAGCAGTTCTTC
- 16 - TRBJ2-1 TRBV28 CASSLGIGGSYNEQFF TGTGCCAGTAGTCTAGGGATAGGGGGCTCCTACAATGAGCAGTTCTTC
- 16 - TRBJ2-3 TRBV2 CASSETITGSTDTQYF TGTGCCAGCAGTGAAACGATCACGGGGAGCACAGATACGCAGTATTTT
- 13 - TRBJ2-5 TRBV15 CATSGRRGETQYF TGTGCCACCAGCGGAAGGAGGGGAGAGACCCAGTACTTC
TRBD1 19 - TRBJ1-3 TRBV5-5 CASSLFVPGQGGPGNTIYF TGTGCCAGCAGCTTGTTCGTACCGGGACAGGGGGGGCCTGGAAACACCATATATTTT
- 13 few TRBJ2-7 TRBV6-6 CASKTAPTYEQYF TGTGCCAGCAAGACAGCGCCGACCTACGAGCAGTACTTC
- 14 once TRBJ2-7 TRBV30 CAWKVRGPAGEQYF TGTGCCTGGAAAGTACGCGGGCCCGCCGGAGAGCAGTACTTC
TRBD1 15 - TRBJ1-2 TRBV4-3 CASSRNRDRGDGYTF TGCGCCAGCAGCCGGAACCGGGACAGGGGCGATGGCTACACCTTC
- 20 - TRBJ1-1 TRBV24-1 CATSDSRVFGVGSMNTEAFF TGTGCCACCAGTGATTCGCGGGTTTTCGGGGTCGGATCAATGAACACTGAAGCTTTCTTT
TRBD1 14 - TRBJ2-1 TRBV5-1 CASRITGASLEQFF TGCGCCAGCAGAATCACAGGGGCGTCCTTGGAGCAGTTCTTC
TRBD1 14 - TRBJ1-4 TRBV7-9 CASSWGQGTEKLFF TGTGCCAGCAGCTGGGGACAGGGAACTGAAAAACTGTTTTTT
- 15 - TRBJ2-7 TRBV29-1 CSVEDRPGGGYEQYF TGCAGCGTTGAAGATCGGCCCGGTGGAGGGTACGAGCAGTACTTC